This T cell receptor beta chain was obtained from a study of T cell responses to AZD1222 COVID-19 vaccine. As to this clone: The antigen is not known. In the same sample, other DNA sequences code for this CDR3.

Study-wide results and caveats: Unmutated variant regions are reportedly the target of nearly half of TCRs that are spike-specific. Spike-spanning, vaccine-associated CD4 TCRs were dominant at 160-218 and 743-854.

Measured with immunoSEQ multiplex PCR; TCRdb has only the in-frame clones, and not every one. The sample consists of around 70,000 clones, about nine tenths of them appearing once. The CDR3 spans 14 residues. Per germline, CDR1 MNHNS and CDR2 SASEGT. Trimming stripped 0 bases from V and 5 bases from J, with 11 bases between. The starting material was peripheral blood, obtained on day 0 of AZD1222 vaccination. V is TRBV6-1 and J is TRBJ2-7; D is tentatively TRBD1 or TRBD2 (7 bases each). This receptor was identified in an adult in good health. The CDR3 bases are TGTGCCAGCAGTGAAGCGGGAGGGGGCCACGAGCAGTACTTC. Amino acid sequence: CASSEAGGGHEQYF.